This T cell receptor (beta chain) stems from a study of molecular identifiers for immune sequencing clone quantification. Isolation of naive CD8 T cells was achieved by sorting on a CD8+CD4-CCR7+CD45RA+ phenotype. In this sample, this clonotype turned up many times. Each CDR3 protein is one row after TCRdb ran MiXCR on the PCR reads. The table includes 35,000 to 40,000 distinct CDR3 sequences, about 18% detected once. With 8 bases removed from V and 1 base from J, the gap between germline ends came to 6 bases. The V gene's germline CDR1 is MDHEN and CDR2 SYDVKM. This CDR3 comprises 12 residues. The chain is built from TRBV28 and TRBJ1-5; D unclear. The sample taken for sequencing was naive CD8+ T cells from blood, with Jurkat cell RNA spiked in. Stated subset: FACS-sorted CD8+CD4-CCR7+CD45RA+ naive T cells. This sequence originates from a human donor in good health. Some libraries in this study had Jurkat cell RNA spiked in. The CDR3 DNA reads TGTGCCAGCGACGCAAGCAATCAGCCCCAGCATTTT. It specifies CASDASNQPQHF.